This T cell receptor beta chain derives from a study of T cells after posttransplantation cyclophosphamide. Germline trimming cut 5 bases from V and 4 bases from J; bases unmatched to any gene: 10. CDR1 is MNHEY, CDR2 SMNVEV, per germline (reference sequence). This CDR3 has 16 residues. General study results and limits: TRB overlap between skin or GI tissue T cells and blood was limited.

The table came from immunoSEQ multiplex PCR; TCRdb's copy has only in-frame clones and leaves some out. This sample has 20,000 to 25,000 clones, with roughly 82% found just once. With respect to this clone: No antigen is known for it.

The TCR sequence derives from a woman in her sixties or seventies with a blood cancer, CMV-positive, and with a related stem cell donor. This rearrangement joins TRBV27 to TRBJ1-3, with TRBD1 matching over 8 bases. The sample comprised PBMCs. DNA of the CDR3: TGTGCCAGCAGTCGAGGGGGACAGGCTTCAGGAAACACCATATATTTT. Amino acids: CASSRGGQASGNTIYF.